This T cell receptor beta chain came from a study of CD8 T cells in ankylosing spondylitis. General study results and limits: Relatively scarce in peripheral blood, disease-linked clones were CD8+. Matched ankylosing spondylitis synovial fluid reportedly showed significant enrichment of disease-linked clones. For ankylosing spondylitis blood, a TCR beta motif of 7 or 8 highly homologous variants appeared characteristic.

Quantitative 5'-RACE with molecular barcodes produced the TCR beta libraries. TCRdb independently ran MiXCR on the 5' RACE reads; one entry per CDR3 protein. The table records around 490,000 distinct CDR3 sequences, about 5.7% of them present only once. This clonotype was recorded many times. Its antigen is as yet unknown. The TCR originated in a male donor with ankylosing spondylitis. Sequencing used blood, either unsorted or a sorted T cell fraction (not recorded which).

CDR3 bases: TGTGCCACCAGCACCAAGATAGGGACTGAGCAGTTCTTC. This sequence encodes CATSTKIGTEQFF. The rearrangement joins TRBV15 to TRBJ2-1, with D possibly being TRBD1 or TRBD2 (5 bases each). V lost 4 bases to trimming and J lost 9 bases, with 13 bases between them. There are 13 residues in the CDR3. From germline, CDR1 is LNHNV and CDR2 YYDKDF (reference sequence).